This passage covers 10 T cell receptor beta chains from one sample sequenced in a study of shared clonotypes between healthy human individuals. Here immunoSEQ multiplex PCR was the method, and the copy in TCRdb shows in-frame clones only, minus some. The table includes about 2.4 million clones, 93% detected once. What was sequenced was naive CD4+ T cells from PBMCs. This sample's subset: CD45RA+ positively selected. All receptors derive from a man younger than 30 in good health. Some clones in this sample may be carry-over from other donors' samples.

This clone was detected only once. The gene calls are TRBV7-3 and TRBJ1-6, with D maybe TRBD1 (5 bases). V lost 5 bases and J 2 bases, leaving 10 bases between the germline ends. This CDR3 has 15 residues. Per the germline V gene, CDR1 is SGHTA and CDR2 is FQGTGA. In DNA, the CDR3 is TGTGCCAGCAGCACAGGAGGAACCTATAATTCACCCCTCCACTTT. It encodes CASSTGGTYNSPLHF.

As to this clone: The same CDR3 is also encoded by other DNA sequences in this sample. The CDR3 DNA reads TGCGCCAGCAGCCAGGTGGGTTATGGCTACACCTTC. It codes for CASSQVGYGYTF. The chain has TRBV4-1 and TRBJ1-2; D is undetermined. V was clipped by 3 bases and J by 5 bases, with 7 bases between them. Germline lookup yields CDR1 MGHRA and CDR2 YSYEKL. The CDR3 runs 12 residues.

The rearrangement uses TRBV7-9 and TRBJ2-1, with TRBD2 matching 13 bases. Germline trimming cut 3 bases from V and 5 bases from J; bases unmatched to any gene: 4. Germline V CDR1 and CDR2: SEHNR, FQNEAQ (reference sequence). The CDR3 has 16 residues. In nucleotides, the CDR3 is TGTGCCAGCAGCTTCCGACTAGCGGGAGGTAACAATGAGCAGTTCTTC. Amino acids: CASSFRLAGGNNEQFF.

Only one count was recorded for this clone. The rearrangement uses TRBV4-1 and TRBJ1-1; weak D call: TRBD1 (5 bases). CDR1 is MGHRA and CDR2 is YSYEKL in the germline V gene. The CDR3 contains 14 residues. V was pared by 2 bases and J by 2 bases, with 9 bases between. For the CDR3, the DNA is TGCGCCAGCAGCCAACGGGGGGTCAACACTGAAGCTTTCTTT. It encodes CASSQRGVNTEAFF.

The rearrangement joins TRBV5-1 to TRBJ1-1, with D possibly TRBD1 on 5 matching bases. This CDR3 region has 16 residues. V lost 4 bases to trimming and J lost 0 bases, with 16 bases between them. Per germline, CDR1 SGHRS and CDR2 YFSETQ. CDR3 amino acids: CASSLGGGALNTEAFF. In nucleotides, the CDR3 is TGCGCCAGCAGCCTCGGGGGAGGGGCCTTGAACACTGAAGCTTTCTTT. Full variable domain (remainder filled in from reference TRBV5-1 and TRBJ1-1): KAGVTQTPRYLIKTRGQQVTLSCSPISGHRSVSWYQQTPGQGLQFLFEYFSETQRNKGNFPGRFSGRQFSNSRSEMNVSTLELGDSALYLCASSLGGGALNTEAFFGQGTRLTVV.

The chain has TRBV18 and TRBJ1-5, with 7 nucleotides matching TRBD1. The J segment lost 3 bases and the V segment lost 8 bases, leaving 4 bases of the junction unmatched. This CDR3 contains 13 residues. CDR1 is KGHSH, CDR2 LQKENI, per germline. The CDR3 DNA sequence: TGTGCCAGCGTACAGGGGATCAATCAGCCCCAGCATTTT. Translating it yields CASVQGINQPQHF. Supplemented by reference TRBV18 and TRBJ1-5, the full variable domain reads NAGVMQNPRHLVRRRGQEARLRCSPMKGHSHVYWYRQLPEEGLKFMVYLQKENIIDESGMPKERFSAEFPKEGPSILRIQQVVRGDSAAYFCASVQGINQPQHFGDGTRLSIL.

The CDR3 bases are TGTGCCTGCATCTTTAGGGGGGAATTGGCCCTCCACTTT. Encoded protein: CACIFRGELALHF. The chain employs TRBV30 and TRBJ1-6; TRBD1 is a possible D gene (6 bases). The V end was cut by 6 bases, the J end by 14 bases, with 20 bases between. Per germline, CDR1 GTSNPN and CDR2 SVGIG (reference sequence). This CDR3 is built from 13 residues.

The J gene is TRBJ1-2, the V gene TRBV28; 7 positions agree with TRBD1. Germline CDR1 is MDHEN and CDR2 is SYDVKM. Trimming at V came to 3 bases and at J to 7 bases, leaving 11 bases not matched to a gene. The CDR3 runs 15 residues. The CDR3 here is CASSFLPAGGSGYTF. The DNA of the CDR3 is TGTGCCAGCAGTTTCCTGCCGGCAGGGGGATCTGGCTACACCTTC.

The chain has TRBV11-2 and TRBJ2-2; the match to TRBD2 covers 9 bases. In germline, CDR1 is SGHAT, CDR2 FQNNGV. The V gene end was trimmed by 1 base and the J gene end by 1 base; junction bases not matched to a gene: 4. The CDR3 is 17 amino acids. CDR3 nucleotide sequence: TGTGCCAGCAGCTTAGTGGCTAGCGGGATGAACACCGGGGAGCTGTTTTTT. It yields the protein CASSLVASGMNTGELFF.

Concerning this clone: This CDR3 is also generated by other DNA sequences in the sample. The chain links TRBV11-3 to TRBJ1-1; no definite D call. Trimming stripped 3 bases from V and 1 base from J, with 6 bases between. Germline V gene sequence: CDR1 SGHNT, CDR2 YENEEA. This CDR3 comprises 13 residues. For the CDR3, the DNA is TGTGCCAGCAGCTTGGAAAGGAACACTGAAGCTTTCTTT. Its protein product is CASSLERNTEAFF.